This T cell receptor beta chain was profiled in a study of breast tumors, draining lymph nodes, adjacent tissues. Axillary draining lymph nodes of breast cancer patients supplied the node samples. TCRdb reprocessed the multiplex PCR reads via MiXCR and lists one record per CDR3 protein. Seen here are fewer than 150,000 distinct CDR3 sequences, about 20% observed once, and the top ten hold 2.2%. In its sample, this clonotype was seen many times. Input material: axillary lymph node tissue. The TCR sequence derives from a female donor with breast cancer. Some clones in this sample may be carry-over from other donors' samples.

The CDR3 nucleotides read TGTGCCAGTAGACAGGGGGCGGCCGGGGAGCTGTTTTTT. This sequence encodes CASRQGAAGELFF. The chain joins TRBV19 to TRBJ2-2, with 9 bases identical to TRBD1. V dropped 6 bases and J dropped 6; count of bases not matched to a gene: 2. This CDR3 has 13 residues. Germline V gives CDR1 LNHDA, CDR2 SQIVND (reference sequence).